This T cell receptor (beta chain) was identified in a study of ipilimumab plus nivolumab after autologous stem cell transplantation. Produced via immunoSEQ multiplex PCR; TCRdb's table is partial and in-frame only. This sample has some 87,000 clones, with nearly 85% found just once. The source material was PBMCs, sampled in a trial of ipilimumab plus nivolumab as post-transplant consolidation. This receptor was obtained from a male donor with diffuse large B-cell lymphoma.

As DNA, the CDR3 is TGTGCCAGCAGCTTAGGCGGCTCCTATAATTCACCCCTCCACTTT. Its protein is CASSLGGSYNSPLHF. The rearrangement uses TRBV7-9 and TRBJ1-6; D uncertain. The CDR3 runs to 15 residues. Trimming shortened V by 1 base and J by 0 bases, and 4 bases separated the two germline ends. Looked up from germline, CDR1 is SEHNR and CDR2 is FQNEAQ (reference sequence).